These T cell receptor beta chains were read from a single sample in a study of patients and donors after allogeneic stem cell transplantation. TCRdb used MiXCR to reprocess the RT-PCR reads, holding one entry per CDR3 protein. The sample yields 200,000 to 250,000 distinct CDR3 sequences, 11% to 15% seen once. Sequenced input: blood, either unsorted or a sorted T cell fraction (not recorded which). The receptors were gathered from a human donor who was either an allogeneic HSCT recipient or a stem cell or donor lymphocyte infusion donor (not recorded which). It is not recorded whose cells these are; they may come from a transplant donor. Each CDR3 is given without its conserved first and last residue.

>TRBV6-1|TRBJ2-1
ASLEVHEQF
>TRBV20-1|TRBJ2-7
SAGQFYYEQY
>TRBV10-2|TRBJ1-6
ASSGTENNSPLH
>TRBV12-3/TRBV12-4|TRBJ1-4
ASSFGGQFEKLF
>TRBV5-5|TRBJ2-7
ASSLAAYHTPF
>TRBV4-1|TRBJ1-1
ASRQQGSNTEAF
>TRBV27|TRBJ1-6
ASRTTGSVSPLH
>TRBV6-1|TRBJ2-7
ASSLFWTGGKEQY
>TRBV4-1|TRBJ1-1
ASSYQLNTEAF
>TRBV12-3/TRBV12-4|TRBJ2-2
ASTEILAGELF
>TRBV6-1|TRBJ2-5
ASSEVIKETQY
>TRBV24-1|TRBJ2-1
ATSDLGGGRGNYNEQF
>TRBV24-1|TRBJ2-5
ATSDPLAGGQETQY
>TRBV5-1|TRBJ2-5
ASSSPGGETQY
>TRBV29-1|TRBJ1-3
SVGLSSGNTIY
>TRBV11-3|TRBJ2-1
ASSPRGTADNEQF
>TRBV20-1|TRBJ1-6
SARPPGADNSPLH
>TRBV14|TRBJ2-2
ASSPLGGITGELF
>TRBV7-4|TRBJ1-2
ASSFYGYT
>TRBV19|TRBJ1-5
ATRGGAPNQPQH